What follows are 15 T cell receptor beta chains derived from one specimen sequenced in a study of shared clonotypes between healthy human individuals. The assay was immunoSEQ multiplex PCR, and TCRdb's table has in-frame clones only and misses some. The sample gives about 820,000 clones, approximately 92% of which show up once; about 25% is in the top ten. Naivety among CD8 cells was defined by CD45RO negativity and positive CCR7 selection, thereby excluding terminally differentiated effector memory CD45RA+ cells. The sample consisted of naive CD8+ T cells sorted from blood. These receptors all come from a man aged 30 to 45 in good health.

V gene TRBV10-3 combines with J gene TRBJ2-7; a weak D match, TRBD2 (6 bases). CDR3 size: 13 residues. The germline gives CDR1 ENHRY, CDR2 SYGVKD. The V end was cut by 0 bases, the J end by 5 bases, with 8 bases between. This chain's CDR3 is CAISESGLHEQYF. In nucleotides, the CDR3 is TGTGCCATCAGTGAGTCGGGACTTCACGAGCAGTACTTC.

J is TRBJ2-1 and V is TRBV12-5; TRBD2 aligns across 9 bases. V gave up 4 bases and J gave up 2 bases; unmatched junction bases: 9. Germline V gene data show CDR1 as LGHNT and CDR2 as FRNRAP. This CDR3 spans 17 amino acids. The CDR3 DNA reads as TGTGCTAGTGGTTCCTCATTAGCGGGAGTAACCTACAATGAGCAGTTCTTC. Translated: CASGSSLAGVTYNEQFF.

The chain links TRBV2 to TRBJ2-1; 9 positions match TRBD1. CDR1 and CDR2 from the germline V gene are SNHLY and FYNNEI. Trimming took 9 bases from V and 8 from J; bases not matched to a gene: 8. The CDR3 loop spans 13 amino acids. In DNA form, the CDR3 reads TGTGCCAGTACCGGGACAGGGCGTTATGAGCAGTTCTTC. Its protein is CASTGTGRYEQFF.

CDR3 region: CASSSLLWGPTGELFF. CDR3 bases: TGTGCCAGCAGTTCTCTCCTGTGGGGACCCACCGGGGAGCTGTTTTTT. The rearrangement links TRBV28 to TRBJ2-2; perhaps D is TRBD1 or TRBD2 (5 bases each). The germline V and J ends were trimmed by 4 bases and 4 bases, with 16 bases remaining between them. CDR3 length: 16 residues. Germline assignment: CDR1 MDHEN and CDR2 SYDVKM.

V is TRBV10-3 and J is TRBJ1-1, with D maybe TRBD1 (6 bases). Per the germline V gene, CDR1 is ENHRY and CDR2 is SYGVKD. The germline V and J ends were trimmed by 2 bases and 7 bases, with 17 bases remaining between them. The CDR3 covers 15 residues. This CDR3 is CAISENEAGQLEAFF. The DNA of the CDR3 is TGTGCCATCAGTGAGAACGAAGCTGGACAGCTTGAAGCTTTCTTT.

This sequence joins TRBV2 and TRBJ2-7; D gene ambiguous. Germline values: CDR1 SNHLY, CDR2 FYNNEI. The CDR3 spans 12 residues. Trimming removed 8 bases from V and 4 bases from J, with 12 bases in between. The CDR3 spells CASRTDPYEQYF. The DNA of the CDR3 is TGTGCCAGCCGGACGGACCCTTACGAGCAGTACTTC.

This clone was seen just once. CDR3 sequence (DNA): TGCAGCGTTTGCATAGCGGGCTCCTACGAGCAGTACTTC. Encoded protein: CSVCIAGSYEQYF. This chain uses TRBV29-1 with TRBJ2-7; 7 bases line up with TRBD2. Unmatched junction bases numbered 4, after V lost 5 bases and J lost 0 bases. Germline values: CDR1 SQVTM, CDR2 ANQGSEA. CDR3 length equals 13 residues.

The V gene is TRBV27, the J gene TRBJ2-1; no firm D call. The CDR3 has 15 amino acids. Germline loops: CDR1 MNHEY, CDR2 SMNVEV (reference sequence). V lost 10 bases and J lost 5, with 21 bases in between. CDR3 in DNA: TGTGCCACCTATCTCGGCCCAAGTTCCAACAATGAGCAGTTCTTC. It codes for CATYLGPSSNNEQFF.

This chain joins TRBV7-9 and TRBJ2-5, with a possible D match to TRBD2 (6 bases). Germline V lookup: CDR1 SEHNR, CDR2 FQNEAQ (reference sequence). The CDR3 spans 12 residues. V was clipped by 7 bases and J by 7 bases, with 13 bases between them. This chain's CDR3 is CASKGTEGTQYF. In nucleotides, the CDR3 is TGTGCCAGCAAAGGAACGGAGGGGACCCAGTACTTC.

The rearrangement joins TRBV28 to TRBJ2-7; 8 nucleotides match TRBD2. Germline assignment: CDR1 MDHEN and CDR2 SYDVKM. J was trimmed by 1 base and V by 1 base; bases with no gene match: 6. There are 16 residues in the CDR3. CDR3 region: CASSLFSLAGSYEQYF. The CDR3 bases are TGTGCCAGCAGTTTATTTTCTCTAGCGGGTTCCTACGAGCAGTACTTC.

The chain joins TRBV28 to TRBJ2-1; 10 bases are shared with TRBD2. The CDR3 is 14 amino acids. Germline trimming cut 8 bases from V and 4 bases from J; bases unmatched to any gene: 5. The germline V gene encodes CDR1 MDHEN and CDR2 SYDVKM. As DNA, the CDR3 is TGTGCCAGCCGAGGACTAGCGGAATACAATGAGCAGTTCTTC. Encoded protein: CASRGLAEYNEQFF.

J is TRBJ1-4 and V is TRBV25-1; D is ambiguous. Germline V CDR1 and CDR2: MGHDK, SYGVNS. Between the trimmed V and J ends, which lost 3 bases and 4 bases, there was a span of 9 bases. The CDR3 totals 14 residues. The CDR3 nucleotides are TGTGCCAGCAGTGAGCAACAGAATAATGAAAAACTGTTTTTT. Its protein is CASSEQQNNEKLFF.

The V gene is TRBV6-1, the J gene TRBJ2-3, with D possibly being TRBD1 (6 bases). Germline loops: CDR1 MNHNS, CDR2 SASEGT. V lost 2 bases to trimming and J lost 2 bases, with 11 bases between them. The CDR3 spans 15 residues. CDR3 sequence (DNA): TGTGCCAGCAGTGAATGGACAGTGAACACAGATACGCAGTATTTT. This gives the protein CASSEWTVNTDTQYF.

CDR3: CASRGYYEQYF. CDR3 sequence (DNA): TGTGCCAGCAGAGGTTACTACGAGCAGTACTTC. V and J are TRBV7-2 and TRBJ2-7; D gene uncertain. Germline CDR1 and CDR2: SGHTA and FQGNSA. V was clipped by 6 bases and J by 3 bases, with 6 bases between them. The CDR3 covers 11 residues. Supplemented by reference TRBV7-2 and TRBJ2-7, the full variable domain reads GAGVSQSPSNKVTEKGKDVELRCDPISGHTALYWYRQSLGQGLEFLIYFQGNSAPDKSGLPSDRFSAERTGGSVSTLTIQRTQQEDSAVYLCASRGYYEQYFGPGTRLTVT.

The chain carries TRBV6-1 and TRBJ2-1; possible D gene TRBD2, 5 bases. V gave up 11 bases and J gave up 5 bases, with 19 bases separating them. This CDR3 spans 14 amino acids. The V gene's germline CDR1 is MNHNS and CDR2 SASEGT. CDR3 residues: CASGGSSVDNEQFF. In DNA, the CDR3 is TGTGCCTCGGGCGGGTCAAGCGTCGACAATGAGCAGTTCTTC.